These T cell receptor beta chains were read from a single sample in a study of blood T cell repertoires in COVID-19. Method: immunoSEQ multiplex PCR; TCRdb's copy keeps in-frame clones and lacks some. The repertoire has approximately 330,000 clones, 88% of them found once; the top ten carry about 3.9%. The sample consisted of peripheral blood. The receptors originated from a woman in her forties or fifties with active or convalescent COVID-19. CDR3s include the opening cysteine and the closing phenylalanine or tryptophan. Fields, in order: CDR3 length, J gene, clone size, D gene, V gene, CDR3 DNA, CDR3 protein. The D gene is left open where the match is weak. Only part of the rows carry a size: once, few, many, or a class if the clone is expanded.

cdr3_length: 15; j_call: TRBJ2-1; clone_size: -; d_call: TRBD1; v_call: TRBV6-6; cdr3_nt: TGTGCCAGCAGTACGGGGACAGGGAGTGGCAATGAGCAGTTCTTC; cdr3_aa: CASSTGTGSGNEQFF
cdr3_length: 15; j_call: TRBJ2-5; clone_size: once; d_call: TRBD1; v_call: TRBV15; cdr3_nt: TGTGCCACCAGCAGATCAGGGGGTGGCGGTCGGACCCAGTACTTC; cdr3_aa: CATSRSGGGGRTQYF
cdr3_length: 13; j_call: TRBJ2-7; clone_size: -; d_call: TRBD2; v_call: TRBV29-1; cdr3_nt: TGCAGCGTTGCGCGCCGGGAGGCCTACGAGCAGTACTTC; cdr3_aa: CSVARREAYEQYF
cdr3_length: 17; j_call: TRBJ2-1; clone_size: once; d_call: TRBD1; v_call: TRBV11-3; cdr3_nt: TGTGCCAGCAGCTTAGTCCCCCGGGACAGGGGCTACAATGAGCAGTTCTTC; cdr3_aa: CASSLVPRDRGYNEQFF
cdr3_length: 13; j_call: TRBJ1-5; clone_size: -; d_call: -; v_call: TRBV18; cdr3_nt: TGTGCCAGCTCACCTAGTGGTAACCAGCCCCAGCATTTT; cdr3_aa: CASSPSGNQPQHF
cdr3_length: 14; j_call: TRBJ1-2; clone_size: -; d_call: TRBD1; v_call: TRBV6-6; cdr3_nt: TGTGCCAGCAACCGTCTGCAGGGGGCGGATGGCTACACCTTC; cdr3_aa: CASNRLQGADGYTF
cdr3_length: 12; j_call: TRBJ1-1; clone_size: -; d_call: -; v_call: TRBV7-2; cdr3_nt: TGTGCCAGCAGCTTCATTGGGGGCGCAGCTTTCTTT; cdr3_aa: CASSFIGGAAFF
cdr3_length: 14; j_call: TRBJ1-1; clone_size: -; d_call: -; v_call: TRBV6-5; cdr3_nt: TGTGCCAGCAGTTACGGGGACACGAACACTGAAGCTTTCTTT; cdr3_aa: CASSYGDTNTEAFF
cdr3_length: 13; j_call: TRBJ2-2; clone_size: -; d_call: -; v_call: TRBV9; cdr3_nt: TGTGCCAGCAATACAGGGCGCACCGGGGAGCTGTTTTTT; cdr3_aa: CASNTGRTGELFF
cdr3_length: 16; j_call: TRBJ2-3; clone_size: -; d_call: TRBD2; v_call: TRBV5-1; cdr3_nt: TGCGCCAGCAGCGCAGACGCTCGGGGGGGAGCAGATACGCAGTATTTT; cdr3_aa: CASSADARGGADTQYF
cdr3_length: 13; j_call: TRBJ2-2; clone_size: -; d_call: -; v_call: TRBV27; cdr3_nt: TGTGCCAGCAGTCCGGGGTCTCCCGGGGAGCTGTTTTTT; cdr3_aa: CASSPGSPGELFF
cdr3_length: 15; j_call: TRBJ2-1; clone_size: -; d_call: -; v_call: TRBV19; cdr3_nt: TGTGCCAGTAGCACCGACGGGAGCTCCTACAATGAGCAGTTCTTC; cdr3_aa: CASSTDGSSYNEQFF
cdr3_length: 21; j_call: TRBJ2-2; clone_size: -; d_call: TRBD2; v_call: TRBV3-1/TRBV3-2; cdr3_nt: TGTGCCAGCAGCCAAGTGGGGACTAGCGGGAGGCCCGTTTGTGTCACCGGGGAGCTGTTTTTT; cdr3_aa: CASSQVGTSGRPVCVTGELFF
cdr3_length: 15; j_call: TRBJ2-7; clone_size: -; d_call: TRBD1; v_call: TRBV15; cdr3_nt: TGTGCCACCAGCAGAGATGTAGGACAGGGATCCGAGCAGTACTTC; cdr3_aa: CATSRDVGQGSEQYF
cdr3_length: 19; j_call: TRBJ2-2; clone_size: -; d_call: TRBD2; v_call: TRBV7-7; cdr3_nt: TGTGCTAGCAGCAAGGGACTAGCGGGAGGCCCTCCTAACACCGGGGAGCTGTTTTTT; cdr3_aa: CASSKGLAGGPPNTGELFF
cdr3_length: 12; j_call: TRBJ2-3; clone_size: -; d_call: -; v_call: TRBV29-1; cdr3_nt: TGCAGCGGCCTTCCAGGCACAGATACGCAGTATTTT; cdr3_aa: CSGLPGTDTQYF
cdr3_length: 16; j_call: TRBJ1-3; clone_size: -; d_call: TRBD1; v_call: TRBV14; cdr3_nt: TGTGCCAGCAGCCCCGGGACAGGTCTCTCTGGAAACACCATATATTTT; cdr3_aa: CASSPGTGLSGNTIYF
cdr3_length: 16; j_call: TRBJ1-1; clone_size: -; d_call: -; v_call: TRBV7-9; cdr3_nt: TGTGCCAGCAGCTTAGGGATCGGGAGTCAGTGGACTGAAGCTTTCTTT; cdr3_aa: CASSLGIGSQWTEAFF
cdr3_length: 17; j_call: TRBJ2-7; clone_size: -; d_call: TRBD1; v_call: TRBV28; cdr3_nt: TGTGCCAGCAGTTTTTTCCCCGGGACAGGGGAAGGGCACGAGCAGTACTTC; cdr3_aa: CASSFFPGTGEGHEQYF
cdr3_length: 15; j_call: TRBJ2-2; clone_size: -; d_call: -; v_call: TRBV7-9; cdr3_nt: TGTGCCAGCAGCTTAGAAAGAGGGTACACCGGGGAGCTGTTTTTT; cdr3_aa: CASSLERGYTGELFF
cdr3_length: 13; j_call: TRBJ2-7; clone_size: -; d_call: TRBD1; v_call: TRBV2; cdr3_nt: TGTGCCGGCAGCGTGTCAGGGGGCTACGAGCAGTACTTC; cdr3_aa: CAGSVSGGYEQYF
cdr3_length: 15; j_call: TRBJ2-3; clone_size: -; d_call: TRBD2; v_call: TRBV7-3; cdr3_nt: TGTGCCAGCAGCCCTGGACTAGCTAACACAGATACGCAGTATTTT; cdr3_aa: CASSPGLANTDTQYF
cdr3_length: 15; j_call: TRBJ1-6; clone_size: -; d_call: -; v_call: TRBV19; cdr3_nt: TGTGCCAGTACCGTAGACGGAGGGTACAATTCACCCCTCCACTTT; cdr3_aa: CASTVDGGYNSPLHF
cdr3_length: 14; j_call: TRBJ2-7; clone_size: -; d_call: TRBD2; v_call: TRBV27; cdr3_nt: TGTGCCAGCAGTTTATGGGAGGGCTCCTACGAGCAGTACTTC; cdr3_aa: CASSLWEGSYEQYF
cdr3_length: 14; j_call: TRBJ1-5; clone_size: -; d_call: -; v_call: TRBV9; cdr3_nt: TGTGCCAGCAGCGCGTACGGGAACTATCAGCCCCAGCATTTT; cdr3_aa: CASSAYGNYQPQHF
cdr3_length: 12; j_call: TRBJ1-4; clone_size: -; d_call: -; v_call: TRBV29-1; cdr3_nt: TGCAGCGTTGTCTCGGGGGATGAAAAACTGTTTTTT; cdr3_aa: CSVVSGDEKLFF
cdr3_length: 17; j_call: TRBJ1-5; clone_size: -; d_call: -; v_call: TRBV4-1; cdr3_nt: TGCGCCAGCAGCCACGGGTTCGGGGGGCTTCCCAATCAGCCCCAGCATTTT; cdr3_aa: CASSHGFGGLPNQPQHF
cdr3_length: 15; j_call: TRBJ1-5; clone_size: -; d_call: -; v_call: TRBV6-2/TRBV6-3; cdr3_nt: TGTGCCAGCAGTTACGGAGGACGGGGAAATCAGCCCCAGCATTTT; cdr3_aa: CASSYGGRGNQPQHF
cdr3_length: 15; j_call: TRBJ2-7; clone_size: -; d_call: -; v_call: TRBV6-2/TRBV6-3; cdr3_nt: TGTGCCAGCAGTTATGGGCAGGTGACGACCTACGAGCAGTACTTC; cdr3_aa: CASSYGQVTTYEQYF
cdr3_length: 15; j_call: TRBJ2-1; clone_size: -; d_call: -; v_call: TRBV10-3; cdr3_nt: TGTGCCATCGGGGGGGGCCCTATTTCCTACAATGAGCAGTTCTTC; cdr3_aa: CAIGGGPISYNEQFF
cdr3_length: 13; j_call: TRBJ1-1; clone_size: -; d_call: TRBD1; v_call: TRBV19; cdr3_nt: TGTGCCAGTAGGAACAGGGGGGGAACTGAAGCTTTCTTT; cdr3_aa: CASRNRGGTEAFF
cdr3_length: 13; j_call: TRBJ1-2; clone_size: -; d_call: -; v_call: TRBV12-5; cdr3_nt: TGTGCTAGTGGTTTTCCAGGGGCGTATGGCTACACCTTC; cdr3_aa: CASGFPGAYGYTF
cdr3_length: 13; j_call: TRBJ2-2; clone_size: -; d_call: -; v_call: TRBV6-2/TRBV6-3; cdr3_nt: TGTGCCAGCAGCCCACAGGGACCCGGGGAGCTGTTTTTT; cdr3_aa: CASSPQGPGELFF
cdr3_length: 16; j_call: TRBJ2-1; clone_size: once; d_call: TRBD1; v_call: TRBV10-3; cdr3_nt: TGTGCCATCAGGAAAGAGGGGGCGGGTAAAAGGAATGAGCAGTTCTTC; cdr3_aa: CAIRKEGAGKRNEQFF
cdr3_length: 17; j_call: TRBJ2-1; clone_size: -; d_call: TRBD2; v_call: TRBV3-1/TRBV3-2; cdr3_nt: TGTGCCAGCAGCCGAGTACTAACTAGCGGGAGGCTTAATGAGCAGTTCTTC; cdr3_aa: CASSRVLTSGRLNEQFF
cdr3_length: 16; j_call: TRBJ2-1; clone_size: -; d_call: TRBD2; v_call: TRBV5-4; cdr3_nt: TGTGCCAGCAGCTCCGGACTAGCGGGCTCCTACAATGAGCAGTTCTTC; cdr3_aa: CASSSGLAGSYNEQFF
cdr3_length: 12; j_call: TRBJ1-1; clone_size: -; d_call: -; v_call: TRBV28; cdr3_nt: TGTGCCACCGGACAGCCAAACACTGAAGCTTTCTTT; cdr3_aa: CATGQPNTEAFF
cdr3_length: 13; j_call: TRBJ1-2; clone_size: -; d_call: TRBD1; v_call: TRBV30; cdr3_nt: TGTGCCTGGAGCCCAGGGGGAAACTATGGCTACACCTTC; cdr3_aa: CAWSPGGNYGYTF
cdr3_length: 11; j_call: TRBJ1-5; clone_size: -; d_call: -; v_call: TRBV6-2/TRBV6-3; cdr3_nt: TGTGCCAGCAGTCGGTCAGGGTATAAGCATTTT; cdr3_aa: CASSRSGYKHF
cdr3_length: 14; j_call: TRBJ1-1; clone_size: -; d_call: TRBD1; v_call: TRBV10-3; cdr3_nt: TGTGCCATCAGTGACAGGGACAGGGTCACTGAAGCTTTCTTT; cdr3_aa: CAISDRDRVTEAFF
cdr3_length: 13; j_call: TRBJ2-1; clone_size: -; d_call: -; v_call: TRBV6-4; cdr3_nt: TGTGCCAGTTATACAGCCTTTTATCGTGAGCAGTTCTTC; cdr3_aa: CASYTAFYREQFF
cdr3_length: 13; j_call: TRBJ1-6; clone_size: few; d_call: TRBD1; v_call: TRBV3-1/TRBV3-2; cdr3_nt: TGTGCCAGCACGACAGGGATGAGTTCACCCCTCCACTTT; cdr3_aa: CASTTGMSSPLHF
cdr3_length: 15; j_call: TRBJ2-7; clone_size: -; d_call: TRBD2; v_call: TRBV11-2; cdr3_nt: TGTGCCAGCAGCTTAGCGGGAGGGAGCTCCTACGAGCAGTACTTC; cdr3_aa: CASSLAGGSSYEQYF
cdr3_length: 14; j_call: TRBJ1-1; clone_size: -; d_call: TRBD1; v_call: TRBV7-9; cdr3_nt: TGTGCCAGCAGCTACGGGACAGCAAACTCTGAAGCTTTCTTT; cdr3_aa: CASSYGTANSEAFF
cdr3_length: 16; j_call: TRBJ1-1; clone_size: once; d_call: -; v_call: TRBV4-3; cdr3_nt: TGCGCCAGCAGCCATCCCGGGGGAGGGAGGGGTACTGAAGCTTTCTTT; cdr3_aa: CASSHPGGGRGTEAFF
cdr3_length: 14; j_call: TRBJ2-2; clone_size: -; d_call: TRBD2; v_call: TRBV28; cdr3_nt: TGTGCCAGCAGGGCTAGCGGGACCACCGGGGAGCTGTTTTTT; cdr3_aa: CASRASGTTGELFF
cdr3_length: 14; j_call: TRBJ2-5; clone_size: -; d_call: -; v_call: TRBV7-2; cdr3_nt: TGTGCCAGCAGCTTAGCGAGGGCAGTAGAGACCCAGTACTTC; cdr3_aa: CASSLARAVETQYF
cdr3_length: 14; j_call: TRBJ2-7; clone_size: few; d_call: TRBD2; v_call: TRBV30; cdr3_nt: TGTGCCTGGAGTGGGACTAGCGGATTCTACGAGCAGTACTTC; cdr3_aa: CAWSGTSGFYEQYF
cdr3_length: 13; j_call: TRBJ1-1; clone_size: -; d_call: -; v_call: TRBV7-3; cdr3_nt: TGTGCCAGCAGCGACCAGGGGAACACTGAAGCTTTCTTT; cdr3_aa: CASSDQGNTEAFF
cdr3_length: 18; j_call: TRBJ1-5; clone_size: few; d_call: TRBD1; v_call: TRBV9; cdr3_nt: TGTGCCAGCAGCGAGAGCCACAGGGGCTTGGGGTGGGATCAGCCCCAGCATTTT; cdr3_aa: CASSESHRGLGWDQPQHF
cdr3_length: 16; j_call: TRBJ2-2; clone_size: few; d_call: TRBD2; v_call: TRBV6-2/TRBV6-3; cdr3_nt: TGTGCCAGCAGTTCGGGACTAGTAGGGCGCACCGGGGAGCTGTTTTTT; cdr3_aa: CASSSGLVGRTGELFF
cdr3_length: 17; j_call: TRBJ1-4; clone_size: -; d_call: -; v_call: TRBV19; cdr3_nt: TGTGCCAGTAGTATAGAGCGTTTCGACAGAGGATATGAAAAACTGTTTTTT; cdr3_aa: CASSIERFDRGYEKLFF
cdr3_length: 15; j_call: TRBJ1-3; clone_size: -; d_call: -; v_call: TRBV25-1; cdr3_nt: TGTGCCAGCAGAGCGGTCAGTAGCTCTGGAAACACCATATATTTT; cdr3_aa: CASRAVSSSGNTIYF
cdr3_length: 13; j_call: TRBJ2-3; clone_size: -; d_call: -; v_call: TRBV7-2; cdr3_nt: TGTGCCAGCAGCCCACAGAACCCAAATACGCAGTATTTT; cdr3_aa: CASSPQNPNTQYF
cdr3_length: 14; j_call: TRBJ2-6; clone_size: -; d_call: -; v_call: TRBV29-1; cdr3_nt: TGCAGCGTTGGGCAAAGATCTGGGGCCAACGTCCTGACTTTC; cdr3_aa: CSVGQRSGANVLTF